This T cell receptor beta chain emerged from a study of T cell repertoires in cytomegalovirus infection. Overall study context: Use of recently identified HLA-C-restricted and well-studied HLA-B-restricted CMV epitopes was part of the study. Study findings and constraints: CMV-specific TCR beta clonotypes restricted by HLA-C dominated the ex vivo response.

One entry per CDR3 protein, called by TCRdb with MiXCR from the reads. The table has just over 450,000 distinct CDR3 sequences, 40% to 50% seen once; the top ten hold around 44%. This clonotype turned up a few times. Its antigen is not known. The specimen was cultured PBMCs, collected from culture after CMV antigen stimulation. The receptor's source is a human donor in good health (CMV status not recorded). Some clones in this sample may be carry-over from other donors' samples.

CDR3 bases: TGTGCCATCAGTGCCTACAATGAGCAGTTCTTC. It specifies CAISAYNEQFF. V is TRBV10-3 and J is TRBJ2-1; no clear D. The CDR3 loop spans 11 amino acids. The germline V and J ends were trimmed by 4 bases and 2 bases, with 0 bases remaining between them. Germline V gene sequence: CDR1 ENHRY, CDR2 SYGVKD.